This section outlines one TCR beta chain sequence together with its context. A TCRbeta library incorporating unique molecular identifiers was prepared. TCRdb recomputed calls from the PCR reads with MiXCR, one row per CDR3 protein. The table lists just under 550,000 distinct CDR3 sequences, around 17% of them singletons. The data were obtained in a study of T-cell reconstitution after alpha-beta-depleted transplantation in children. With V trimmed by 3 bases and J by 5 bases, 11 bases remained unmatched. Germline-derived CDR1 and CDR2 are SQVTM and ANQGSEA. The CDR3 sequence is 16 residues long. The sequenced sample was PBMCs from the stem cell graft donor, obtained from the stem cell graft. The receptor was isolated from a human donor who donated a stem cell graft to a child with acute lymphoblastic leukemia. The V gene is TRBV29-1, the J gene TRBJ2-3; 10 bases align to TRBD2. The CDR3 DNA follows: TGCAGCGTTGACCCTAGCGGGAGTACATGGGGAGATACGCAGTATTTT. The encoded protein is CSVDPSGSTWGDTQYF.